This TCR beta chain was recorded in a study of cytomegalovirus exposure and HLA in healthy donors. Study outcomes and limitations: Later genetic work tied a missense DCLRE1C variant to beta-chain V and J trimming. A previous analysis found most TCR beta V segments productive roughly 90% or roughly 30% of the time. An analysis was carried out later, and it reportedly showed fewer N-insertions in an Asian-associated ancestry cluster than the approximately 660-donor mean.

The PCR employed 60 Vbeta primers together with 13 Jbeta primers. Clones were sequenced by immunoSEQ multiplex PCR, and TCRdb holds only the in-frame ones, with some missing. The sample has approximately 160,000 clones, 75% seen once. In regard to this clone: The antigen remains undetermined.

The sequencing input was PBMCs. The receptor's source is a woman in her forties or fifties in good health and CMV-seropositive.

The CDR3 DNA is TGCGCCAGCAGCCAAGCAGGGGCTGGGTACGAGCAGTACTTC. Its protein is CASSQAGAGYEQYF. The chain links TRBV4-1 to TRBJ2-7; the D gene is possibly TRBD1 (6 bases). The V end lost 1 base, the J end lost 4 bases, and 11 bases lay between the germline ends. CDR1 and CDR2 from the germline V gene are MGHRA and YSYEKL. The CDR3 covers 14 residues.